These T cell receptor beta chains were read from a single sample in a study of blood T cell repertoires in COVID-19. The assay was immunoSEQ multiplex PCR, and TCRdb's table has in-frame clones only and misses some. The sample records 34,000 or so clones, 90% being singletons. The specimen sequenced was peripheral blood. These receptors all stem from a man between 60 and 75 years old with active or convalescent COVID-19. The CDR3 runs from the conserved cysteine through the conserved F or W. The D gene is left open where the match is weak. Only part of the rows carry a size: once, few, many, or a class if the clone is expanded.

V gene	clone size	J gene	D gene	CDR3 DNA	CDR3 protein
TRBV9	.	TRBJ1-6	.	TGTGCCAGCAGCCCAGACGTTTTGGGGCATTCACCCCTCCACTTT	CASSPDVLGHSPLHF
TRBV18	.	TRBJ2-7	TRBD2	TGTGCCAGCTCACTTACTAGCGGGGGCTACGAGCAGTACTTC	CASSLTSGGYEQYF
TRBV7-2	.	TRBJ2-3	TRBD2	TGTGCCAGCAGCCCCCCCGGGAGGGCGATAGATACGCAGTATTTT	CASSPPGRAIDTQYF
TRBV5-4	.	TRBJ1-2	.	TGTGCCAGCAGCTCCGGGGTAACAGGGAGTGACTATGGCTACACCTTC	CASSSGVTGSDYGYTF
TRBV6-2/TRBV6-3	.	TRBJ2-5	.	TGTGCCAGCAGTCCCTACGACACAGGGAAAGAGACCCAGTACTTC	CASSPYDTGKETQYF
TRBV24-1	.	TRBJ1-2	TRBD1	TGTGCCACCAGTGACCAAAAGGGACAGGGGAGCTATGGCTACACCTTC	CATSDQKGQGSYGYTF
TRBV29-1	.	TRBJ1-5	.	TGCAGCGTTCAGGCAAATAGCAATCAGCCCCAGCATTTT	CSVQANSNQPQHF
TRBV11-3	.	TRBJ1-1	TRBD1	TGTGCCAGCAGCAAGGGACAGGGGACAGAGAAAGCTTTCTTT	CASSKGQGTEKAFF
TRBV7-8	.	TRBJ2-3	.	TGTGCCAGCAGCTTAAAGGTTCAGGGCACAGATACGCAGTATTTT	CASSLKVQGTDTQYF
TRBV5-6	.	TRBJ2-2	TRBD1	TGTGCCAGCAGCTTTGACAGGGCGGGCGTATGGGAGCTGTTTTTT	CASSFDRAGVWELFF
TRBV5-1	.	TRBJ2-7	TRBD1	TGCGCCAGCAGCCACACAGGGGGACCCTACGAGCAGTACTTC	CASSHTGGPYEQYF
TRBV5-1	.	TRBJ2-2	.	TGCGCCAGCAGCAAACTGACTGGTCGAACCGGGGAGCTGTTTTTT	CASSKLTGRTGELFF
TRBV19	.	TRBJ1-3	.	TGTGCCAGTAGAACAGGGAGCTCTGGAAACACCATATATTTT	CASRTGSSGNTIYF
TRBV18	few	TRBJ1-1	.	TGTGCCAGCTCACTCAACATGCGGGAAGAAGCTTTCTTT	CASSLNMREEAFF
TRBV3-1/TRBV3-2	.	TRBJ2-7	.	TGTGCCAGCAGCCGAGGCGAGTACTCCTACGAGCAGTACTTC	CASSRGEYSYEQYF
TRBV6-5	.	TRBJ2-1	TRBD2	TGTGCCAGCAGTTTTAGCGGGACGTCAGATGAGCAGTTCTTC	CASSFSGTSDEQFF
TRBV25-1	.	TRBJ2-5	TRBD2	TGTGCCAGCAGTTCCGGGACTAGCGCCTCGGGTGAGACCCAGTACTTC	CASSSGTSASGETQYF
TRBV9	.	TRBJ2-1	.	TGTGCCAGCAGCGTAGAACAGGGTCGCGGCAATGAGCAGTTCTTC	CASSVEQGRGNEQFF
TRBV19	.	TRBJ1-2	.	TGTGCCAGTAGTCGGGGAACGGACTATGGCTACACCTTC	CASSRGTDYGYTF
TRBV9	.	TRBJ1-1	.	TGTGCCAGCAGCGTTCTTCCCAACACTGAAGCTTTCTTT	CASSVLPNTEAFF
TRBV9	.	TRBJ1-1	TRBD1	TGTGCCAGCAGCGTAGAGGGACAGGGAAAGGTGACTGAAGCTTTCTTT	CASSVEGQGKVTEAFF
TRBV7-9	.	TRBJ2-5	TRBD2	TGTGCCAGCAGCCCAGCGGGGGGGACCGGTGAGACCCAGTACTTC	CASSPAGGTGETQYF
TRBV18	.	TRBJ2-5	TRBD2	TGTGCCAGCAGCGGGACGACGCGAGAGGAGACCCAGTACTTC	CASSGTTREETQYF
TRBV29-1	.	TRBJ1-2	TRBD1	TGCATCGCAGGGGGCGGTAGCTATGGCTACACCTTC	CIAGGGSYGYTF
TRBV4-1	.	TRBJ2-5	.	TGCGCCAGCAGCCAAGACGGGCAGGGGAGGACCCAGTACTTC	CASSQDGQGRTQYF
TRBV28	.	TRBJ2-7	TRBD2	TGTGCCAGCAGTTCCTCGTTAGCGGGACCCAGATACGAGCAGTACTTC	CASSSSLAGPRYEQYF
TRBV3-1/TRBV3-2	once	TRBJ1-1	.	TGTGCCAGCAGCCAAGAAGACATCTACTACACTGAAGCTTTCTTT	CASSQEDIYYTEAFF
TRBV7-3	.	TRBJ2-5	.	TGTGCCAGCAGCACCCCAGGGGTCCAAGAGACCCAGTACTTC	CASSTPGVQETQYF
TRBV6-6	.	TRBJ1-4	TRBD1	TGTGCCAGCAGTTTTGACAGGGGTGAAAAACTGTTTTTT	CASSFDRGEKLFF
TRBV5-1	.	TRBJ1-1	.	TGCGCCAGCAGCTTACATGGGGCATCCACTGAAGCTTTCTTT	CASSLHGASTEAFF
TRBV11-2	.	TRBJ2-3	.	TGTGCCAGCAGCTTAAGGGTCCTTGGGACACCTTCCACGGATACGCAGTATTTT	CASSLRVLGTPSTDTQYF
TRBV3-1/TRBV3-2	.	TRBJ2-5	TRBD1	TGTGCCAGCAGCGACCACAGGGGGCGCCGGGAGACCCAGTACTTC	CASSDHRGRRETQYF
TRBV19	.	TRBJ1-2	.	TGTGCCAGTACCCCTGTTGGAGGGGCCATCTATGGCTACACCTTC	CASTPVGGAIYGYTF
TRBV10-3	.	TRBJ2-1	TRBD2	TGTGCCACCGGGGACTACAGCTACAATGAGCAGTTCTTC	CATGDYSYNEQFF
TRBV11-2	.	TRBJ2-3	TRBD2	TGTGCCAGCAGCTTAGGTAGCGGGGGGGCAAAAACAGATACGCAGTATTTT	CASSLGSGGAKTDTQYF
TRBV19	.	TRBJ2-1	TRBD2	TGTGCCAGTAGTGGGTCTAGCGGGAGGAGGTACAATGAGCAGTTCTTC	CASSGSSGRRYNEQFF
TRBV10-3	once	TRBJ2-3	TRBD2	TGTGCCACCCGACTAGCGGGGTTGGATACGCAGTATTTT	CATRLAGLDTQYF
TRBV5-4	.	TRBJ2-5	.	TGTGCCAGCAGCCCCTCCCTAGCTTCCGAGACCCAGTACTTC	CASSPSLASETQYF
TRBV7-3	.	TRBJ1-1	.	TGTGCCAGCAGGTTGACAGGGAACACTGAAGCTTTCTTT	CASRLTGNTEAFF
TRBV20-1	.	TRBJ1-2	.	TGCAGCCGCGAGTATAACTATGGCTACACCTTC	CSREYNYGYTF
TRBV5-1	.	TRBJ2-3	TRBD1	TGCGCCAGCAGCGCCAGACAGGGGGCCGGTACGCAGTATTTT	CASSARQGAGTQYF
TRBV28	once	TRBJ1-2	TRBD1	TGTGCCAGCAGTTTATTCGTGTCCGGGACAGGGATTTATGGCTACACCTTC	CASSLFVSGTGIYGYTF
TRBV5-1	.	TRBJ2-3	TRBD2	TGCGCCAGCAGCTTGGGTCTGGGACTAGCGGGGACAGATACGCAGTATTTT	CASSLGLGLAGTDTQYF
TRBV5-5	.	TRBJ1-3	.	TGTGCCAGCAGCTTGGTAGGGGCTGGAAACACCATATATTTT	CASSLVGAGNTIYF
TRBV4-1	.	TRBJ2-7	TRBD1	TGCGCCAGCAGCCTCTACAGGGGCTCCTACGAGCAGTACTTC	CASSLYRGSYEQYF
TRBV19	.	TRBJ1-3	.	TGTGCCAGTAGTTGGCAGGGGAGTCATCGTGGAAACACCATATATTTT	CASSWQGSHRGNTIYF